These 26 T cell receptor beta chains were sequenced from one sample in a study of T cell responses to AZD1222 COVID-19 vaccine. Only in-frame clones appear in the TCRdb table, and some are missing; sequencing was by immunoSEQ multiplex PCR. Seen here are about 220,000 clones, around 93% observed once, and the top ten hold roughly 1%. The material sequenced was peripheral blood, taken on day 0 of MenACWY control vaccination. These receptors originate from an adult in good health.

The V and J genes are TRBV2 and TRBJ1-1; D gene unclear. V was cut by 6 bases and J by 10 bases, with 15 bases left in between. Germline CDR1 reads SNHLY; CDR2 reads FYNNEI. The CDR3 spans 12 residues. CDR3 sequence (DNA): TGTGCCAGCAGGCTGGAGGGATTATCAGCTTTCTTT. Its protein is CASRLEGLSAFF.

The chain is built from TRBV19 and TRBJ1-2; a weak D match, TRBD1 (5 bases). Germline V gene sequence: CDR1 LNHDA, CDR2 SQIVND (reference sequence). The V and J ends lost 4 bases and 4 bases respectively, with 13 bases between them. This CDR3 spans 14 amino acids. DNA of the CDR3: TGTGCCAGTAGTACGACCGGGACGGTCTATGGCTACACCTTC. Amino acid sequence: CASSTTGTVYGYTF.

The rearrangement uses TRBV5-4 and TRBJ1-4, with D uncertain. The CDR3 sequence is 14 residues long. Looked up from germline, CDR1 is SGHNT and CDR2 is YYREEE (reference sequence). V lost 2 bases, J lost 3 bases, and 8 bases lay in between. CDR3 DNA: TGTGCCAGCAGCTTAGGCCAGGCTAATGAAAAACTGTTTTTT. Its protein product is CASSLGQANEKLFF.

The chain uses TRBV5-4 and TRBJ2-1, with D possibly being TRBD2 (6 bases). Germline CDR1 SGHNT, CDR2 YYREEE (reference sequence). V was shortened by 4 bases and J by 1 base, with 12 bases between the two germline ends. The CDR3 has 15 amino acids. CDR3: CASSLTSLSYNEQFF. Here the CDR3 DNA reads TGTGCCAGCAGCCTCACTAGCCTGTCCTACAATGAGCAGTTCTTC.

The J gene is TRBJ2-5, the V gene TRBV3-1 (or the pseudogene TRBV3-2), with D perhaps TRBD2 (6 bases). The CDR3 contains 15 residues. Germline CDR1 reads LGHDT; CDR2 reads YNNKEL (reference sequence). V gave up 1 base and J gave up 3 bases, with 12 bases separating them. In DNA form, the CDR3 reads TGTGCCAGCAGCCAAGTTTCGGGGGTCAAAGAGACCCAGTACTTC. Translation gives CASSQVSGVKETQYF.

The V call is TRBV7-9, the J call TRBJ1-1; no reliable D call. The V end was cut by 5 bases, the J end by 0 bases, with 7 bases between. This CDR3 has 13 residues. Germline V CDR1 and CDR2: SEHNR, FQNEAQ (reference sequence). The CDR3 nucleotides read TGTGCCAGCAGCCCCGAGATGAACACTGAAGCTTTCTTT. Translation gives CASSPEMNTEAFF.

The chain employs TRBV5-6 and TRBJ1-6; D might be TRBD1 (5 bases). Trimming cost V 4 bases and J 10 bases, with 12 bases left between them. The CDR3 runs 13 residues. CDR1 is SGHDT, CDR2 YYEEEE, per germline. The DNA for the CDR3 is TGTGCCAGCAGCCCCCAGGGTCAGTCACCCCTCCACTTT. It is translated as CASSPQGQSPLHF.

This clone is a singleton in its sample. This chain uses TRBV19 with TRBJ1-1; 7 bases match TRBD1. Germline trimming cut 3 bases from V and 6 bases from J; bases unmatched to any gene: 7. CDR1 is LNHDA, CDR2 SQIVND, per germline (reference sequence). The CDR3 loop spans 14 amino acids. The CDR3, as DNA: TGTGCCAGTAGTATTCGGAGGGGGCCAGCTGAAGCTTTCTTT. Translating it yields CASSIRRGPAEAFF. Variable domain in full (rest from reference TRBV19 and TRBJ1-1): DGGITQSPKYLFRKEGQNVTLSCEQNLNHDAMYWYRQDPGQGLRLIYYSQIVNDFQKGDIAEGYSVSREKKESFPLTVTSAQKNPTAFYLCASSIRRGPAEAFFGQGTRLTVV.

The V gene is TRBV4-3, the J gene TRBJ1-5; 8 bases map to TRBD1. The ends lost 2 bases at V and 2 bases at J; junction bases unmatched: 5. Germline CDR1 and CDR2: LGHNA and YSLEER. This CDR3 is 16 amino acids long. In DNA, the CDR3 is TGCGCCAGCAGCCAACTATACAGGGGGGGCAATCAGCCCCAGCATTTT. Its protein product is CASSQLYRGGNQPQHF.

The chain recombines TRBV19 with TRBJ2-7, with 10 nucleotides matching TRBD2. Germline assignment: CDR1 LNHDA and CDR2 SQIVND (reference sequence). Losses at the gene ends were 5 bases for V and 5 bases for J; bases not matched to a gene: 9. The CDR3 consists of 15 residues. DNA of the CDR3: TGTGCCAGTAGTGCGACTAGCGGGTTTGTCCACGAGCAGTACTTC. Its protein is CASSATSGFVHEQYF.

This clone showed up just once. CDR3 coding DNA: TGTGCCAGCACTAGGGACCGAGGCAATCAGCCCCAGCATTTT. It yields the protein CASTRDRGNQPQHF. The chain couples TRBV2 to TRBJ1-5, with D maybe TRBD1 (5 bases). Trimming left V 7 bases short and J 2 bases short, with 12 bases between. The V gene's germline CDR1 is SNHLY and CDR2 FYNNEI. The CDR3 consists of 14 residues.

The chain links TRBV2 to TRBJ2-5; a weak D match, TRBD1 (5 bases). This CDR3 is built from 15 residues. Germline V gene sequence: CDR1 SNHLY, CDR2 FYNNEI. Trimming shortened V by 4 bases and J by 5 bases, and 17 bases separated the two germline ends. The CDR3: CASSGHVGARETQYF. In DNA form, the CDR3 reads TGTGCCAGCAGTGGACACGTAGGGGCCCGGGAGACCCAGTACTTC.

This chain uses TRBV11-2 with TRBJ1-1, with D maybe TRBD1 (6 bases). The CDR3 sequence is 14 residues long. The germline V gene encodes CDR1 SGHAT and CDR2 FQNNGV. Trimming removed 0 bases from V and 5 bases from J, with 10 bases in between. CDR3 nucleotide sequence: TGTGCCAGCAGCTTAGATGGGGGGCGGACTGAAGCTTTCTTT. Its translation: CASSLDGGRTEAFF.

This sequence joins TRBV9 and TRBJ2-2; 7 nucleotides align to TRBD1. With 4 bases clipped from V and 1 base from J, the junction kept 4 bases outside the gene matches. The germline gives CDR1 SGDLS, CDR2 YYNGEE. The CDR3 length is 15 residues. Here the CDR3 DNA reads TGTGCCAGCAGCCCCGGGGACAGGAACACCGGGGAGCTGTTTTTT. Its protein is CASSPGDRNTGELFF.

This sequence joins TRBV5-1 and TRBJ1-1, with TRBD1 as a possible D gene (5 bases). CDR3 length: 17 residues. Germline CDR1 is SGHRS and CDR2 is YFSETQ. Trimming left V 0 bases short and J 1 base short, with 16 bases between. The CDR3 sequence is CASSLGFGGSGNTEAFF. In DNA, the CDR3 is TGCGCCAGCAGCTTGGGGTTCGGGGGATCGGGGAACACTGAAGCTTTCTTT.

The genes are TRBV5-4 and TRBJ1-2, with a weak D call TRBD1 (6 bases). V was clipped by 10 bases and J by 2 bases, with 18 bases between them. CDR1 and CDR2 from the germline V gene are SGHNT and YYREEE (reference sequence). The CDR3 has 14 residues. The CDR3 coding sequence is TGTGCCGCCTCGCCCGGGGGCAAGAACTATGGCTACACCTTC. Amino acids: CAASPGGKNYGYTF.

This clone was found once. V usage is TRBV5-1 and J usage is TRBJ2-2; D is uncertain. This CDR3 region has 16 residues. Germline CDR1 reads SGHRS; CDR2 reads YFSETQ. V was pared by 5 bases and J by 6 bases, with 20 bases between. CDR3 protein: CASRPRRTSEAGELFF. For the CDR3, the DNA is TGCGCCAGCAGACCTCGCCGCACGTCAGAGGCCGGGGAGCTGTTTTTT.

This rearrangement joins TRBV10-2 to TRBJ2-1; a weak D match, TRBD1 (6 bases). The CDR3 is made up of 15 amino acids. CDR1 is WSHSY and CDR2 is SAAADI in the germline V gene. The V end lost 0 bases, the J end lost 7 bases, and 13 bases lay between the germline ends. The CDR3 spells CASSESWGTGNEQFF. The CDR3, as DNA: TGCGCCAGCAGTGAGTCGTGGGGTACAGGGAATGAGCAGTTCTTC.

This clone is a singleton in its sample. The chain joins TRBV30 to TRBJ2-2; the D gene is possibly TRBD1 (6 bases). Germline V gives CDR1 GTSNPN, CDR2 SVGIG (reference sequence). The CDR3 contains 14 residues. The V and J ends lost 0 bases and 7 bases respectively, with 12 bases between them. The CDR3 reads CAWSVSRGGGELFF. The CDR3, as DNA: TGTGCCTGGAGTGTATCTAGAGGGGGCGGGGAGCTGTTTTTT.

This clone was detected once. The chain employs TRBV5-8 and TRBJ1-6; no reliable D call. V lost 0 bases and J 9 bases, leaving 10 bases between the germline ends. Per the germline V gene, CDR1 is SGHTS and CDR2 is YDEGEE. This CDR3 region has 14 residues. CDR3 coding DNA: TGTGCCAGCAGCTTGGTCCCCAGCGGTTCACCCCTCCACTTT. This gives the protein CASSLVPSGSPLHF.

This rearrangement joins TRBV2 to TRBJ1-5, with 10 bases fitting TRBD1. The CDR3 spans 15 residues. V gave up 4 bases and J gave up 5 bases; unmatched junction bases: 5. Germline CDR1 is SNHLY and CDR2 is FYNNEI. The CDR3 protein is CASSVGTGVHQPQHF. The CDR3 DNA follows: TGTGCCAGCAGTGTCGGGACAGGGGTCCATCAGCCCCAGCATTTT.

The rearrangement links TRBV10-1 to TRBJ1-5, with 7 bases lining up with TRBD1. In germline, CDR1 is WNHNN, CDR2 SYGVQD (reference sequence). J gave up 6 bases and V 11 bases, and 1 base lay outside the gene matches. The CDR3 runs 10 residues. CDR3 region: CAQGGQPQHF. The CDR3 DNA is TGCGCCCAGGGGGGTCAGCCCCAGCATTTT.

The V gene is TRBV19, the J gene TRBJ1-5; D is possibly TRBD1 (5 bases). In germline, CDR1 is LNHDA, CDR2 SQIVND (reference sequence). With 3 bases removed from V and 8 bases from J, the gap between germline ends came to 8 bases. The CDR3 is 12 amino acids. The CDR3 loop is CASSIWGEPQHF. The DNA for the CDR3 is TGTGCCAGTAGTATTTGGGGGGAGCCCCAGCATTTT.

This rearrangement joins TRBV6-5 to TRBJ1-3; TRBD1 matches 7 bases. Looked up from germline, CDR1 is MNHEY and CDR2 is SVGAGI. This CDR3 is 14 amino acids long. J lost 0 bases, V lost 7 bases, and 3 bases had no gene match. The CDR3 protein is CASNSGGSGNTIYF. CDR3 in DNA: TGTGCCAGCAACTCAGGGGGCTCTGGAAACACCATATATTTT.

The chain joins TRBV7-2 to TRBJ1-5; a weak D match, TRBD1 (5 bases). The CDR3 consists of 16 residues. Trimming shortened V by 5 bases and J by 0 bases, and 14 bases separated the two germline ends. The germline V gene encodes CDR1 SGHTA and CDR2 FQGNSA. CDR3 in DNA: TGTGCCAGCAGCCAAGGACACTTCTATAGCAATCAGCCCCAGCATTTT. It specifies CASSQGHFYSNQPQHF.

The chain has TRBV12-3 or TRBV12-4 and TRBJ1-5, with D unclear. CDR3 size: 13 residues. V shed 6 bases and J shed 1 base, with 7 bases lying between them. This chain's CDR3 is CASSSQSNQPQHF. CDR3 sequence (DNA): TGTGCCAGCAGCAGTCAGAGCAATCAGCCCCAGCATTTT.